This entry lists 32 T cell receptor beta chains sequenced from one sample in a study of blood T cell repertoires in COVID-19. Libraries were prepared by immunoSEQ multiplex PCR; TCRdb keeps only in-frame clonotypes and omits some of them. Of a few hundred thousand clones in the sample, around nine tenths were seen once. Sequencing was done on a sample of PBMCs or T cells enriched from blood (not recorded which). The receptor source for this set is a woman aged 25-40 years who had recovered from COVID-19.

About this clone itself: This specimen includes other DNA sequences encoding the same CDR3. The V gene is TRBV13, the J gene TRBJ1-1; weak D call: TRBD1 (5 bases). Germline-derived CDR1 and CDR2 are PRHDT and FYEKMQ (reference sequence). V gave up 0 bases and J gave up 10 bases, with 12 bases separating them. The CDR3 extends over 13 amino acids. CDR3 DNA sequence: TGTGCCAGCAGCTTAGGCCCCGGGGGACGAGCTTTCTTT. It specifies CASSLGPGGRAFF.

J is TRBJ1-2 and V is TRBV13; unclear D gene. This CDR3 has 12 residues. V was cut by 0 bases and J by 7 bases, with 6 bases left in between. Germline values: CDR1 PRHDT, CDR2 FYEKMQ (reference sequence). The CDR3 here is CASSLGGSGYTF. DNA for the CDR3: TGTGCCAGCAGCTTAGGCGGGAGTGGCTACACCTTC.

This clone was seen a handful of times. In DNA form, the CDR3 reads TGTGCCATCAGTGGACAGGGTTTAAACTATGGCTACACCTTC. The encoded protein is CAISGQGLNYGYTF. This chain joins TRBV10-3 and TRBJ1-2, with 7 bases fitting TRBD1. This CDR3 has 14 amino acids. The germline V gene encodes CDR1 ENHRY and CDR2 SYGVKD. With V trimmed by 4 bases and J by 2 bases, 4 bases remained unmatched.

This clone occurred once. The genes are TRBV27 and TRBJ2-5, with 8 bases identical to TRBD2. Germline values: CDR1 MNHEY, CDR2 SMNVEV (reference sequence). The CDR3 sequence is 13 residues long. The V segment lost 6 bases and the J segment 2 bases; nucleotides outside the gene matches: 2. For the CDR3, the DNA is TGTGCCAGCAGATTAGCGGGGCAAGAGACCCAGTACTTC. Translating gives CASRLAGQETQYF.

The CDR3 sequence is CASSPPGTGRQPQHF. The CDR3 DNA reads TGTGCCAGCTCACCCCCCGGGACAGGGCGGCAGCCCCAGCATTTT. The rearrangement uses TRBV18 and TRBJ1-5; 9 bases agree with TRBD1. The CDR3 length is 15 residues. Germline V gives CDR1 KGHSH, CDR2 LQKENI. Losses at the gene ends were 3 bases for V and 7 bases for J; bases not matched to a gene: 7.

CDR3 DNA sequence: TGCGCCAGCAGCCAACCGCAATCTGGGACAGCTGAAGCTTTCTTT. This codes for CASSQPQSGTAEAFF. The V gene is TRBV4-1, the J gene TRBJ1-1; 7 nucleotides line up with TRBD1. V dropped 2 bases and J dropped 6; count of bases not matched to a gene: 9. Germline V gene lookup returns CDR1 MGHRA and CDR2 YSYEKL. The CDR3 runs to 15 residues.

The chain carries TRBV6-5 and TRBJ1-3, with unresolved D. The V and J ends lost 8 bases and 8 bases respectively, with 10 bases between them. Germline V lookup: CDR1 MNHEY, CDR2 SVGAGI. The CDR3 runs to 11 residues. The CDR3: CASERDYTIYF. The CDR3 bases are TGTGCCAGCGAAAGAGATTACACCATATATTTT.

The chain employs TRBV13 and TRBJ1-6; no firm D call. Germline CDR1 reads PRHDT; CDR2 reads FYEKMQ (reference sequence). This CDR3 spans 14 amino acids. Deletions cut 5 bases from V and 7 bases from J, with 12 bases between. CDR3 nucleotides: TGTGCCAGCAGCCGAGGAGAAAGCAATTCACCCCTCCACTTT. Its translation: CASSRGESNSPLHF.

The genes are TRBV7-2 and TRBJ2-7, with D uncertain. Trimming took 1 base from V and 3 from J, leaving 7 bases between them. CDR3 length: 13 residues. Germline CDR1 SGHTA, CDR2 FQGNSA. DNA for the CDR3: TGTGCCAGCAGCTTAGACGAGTTCTACGAGCAGTACTTC. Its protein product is CASSLDEFYEQYF.

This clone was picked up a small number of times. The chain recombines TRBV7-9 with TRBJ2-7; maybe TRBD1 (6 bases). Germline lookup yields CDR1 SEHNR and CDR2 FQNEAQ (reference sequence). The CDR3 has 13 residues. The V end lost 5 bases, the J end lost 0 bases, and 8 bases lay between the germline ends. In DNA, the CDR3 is TGTGCCAGCAGCCCGGACAGCTCCTACGAGCAGTACTTC. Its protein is CASSPDSSYEQYF.

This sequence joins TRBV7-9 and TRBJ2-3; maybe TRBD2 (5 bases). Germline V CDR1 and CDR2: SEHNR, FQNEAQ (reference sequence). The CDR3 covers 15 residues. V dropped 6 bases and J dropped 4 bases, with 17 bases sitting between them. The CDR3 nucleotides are TGTGCCAGCAGTTACCTAGCCGATCGGGCAGATACGCAGTATTTT. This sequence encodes CASSYLADRADTQYF.

CDR3 in DNA: TGTGCCAGTAGCGTCGGTAGGGGCGGCAATCAGCCCCAGCATTTT. Translation gives CASSVGRGGNQPQHF. The chain combines TRBV19 with TRBJ1-5, with TRBD1 as a possible D gene (5 bases). The CDR3 is 15 residues long. V was pared by 6 bases and J by 2 bases, with 14 bases between. Germline V gene sequence: CDR1 LNHDA, CDR2 SQIVND (reference sequence).

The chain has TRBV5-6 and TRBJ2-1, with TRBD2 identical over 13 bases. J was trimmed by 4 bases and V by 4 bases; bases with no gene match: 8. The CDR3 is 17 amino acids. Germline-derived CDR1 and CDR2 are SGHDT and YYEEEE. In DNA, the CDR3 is TGTGCCAGCAGCCTACGGACTAGCGGGGGCCGATACAATGAGCAGTTCTTC. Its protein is CASSLRTSGGRYNEQFF.

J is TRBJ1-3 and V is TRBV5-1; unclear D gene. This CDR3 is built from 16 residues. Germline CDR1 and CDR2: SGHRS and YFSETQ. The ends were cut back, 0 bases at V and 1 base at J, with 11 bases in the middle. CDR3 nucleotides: TGCGCCAGCAGCTTGGTTGAGGGCAGGTCTGGAAACACCATATATTTT. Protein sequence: CASSLVEGRSGNTIYF.

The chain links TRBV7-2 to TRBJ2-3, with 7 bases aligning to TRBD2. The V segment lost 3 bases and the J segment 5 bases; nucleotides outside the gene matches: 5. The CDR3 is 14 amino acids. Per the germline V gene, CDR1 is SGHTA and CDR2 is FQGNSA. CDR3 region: CASSFLADLDTQYF. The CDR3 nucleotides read TGTGCCAGCAGCTTCCTAGCGGATTTAGATACGCAGTATTTT.

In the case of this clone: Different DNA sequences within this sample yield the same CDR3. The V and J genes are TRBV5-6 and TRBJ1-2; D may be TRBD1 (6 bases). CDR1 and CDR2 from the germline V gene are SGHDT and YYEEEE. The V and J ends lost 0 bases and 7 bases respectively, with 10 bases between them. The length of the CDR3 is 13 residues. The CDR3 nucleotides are TGTGCCAGCAGCTTGGACAGGGTCCGTGGCTACACCTTC. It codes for CASSLDRVRGYTF.

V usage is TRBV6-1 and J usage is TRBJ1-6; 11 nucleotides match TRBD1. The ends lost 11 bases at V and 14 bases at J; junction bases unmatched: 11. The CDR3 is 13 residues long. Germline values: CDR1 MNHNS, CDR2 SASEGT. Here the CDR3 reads CAGSGTGGMSLHF. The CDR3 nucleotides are TGTGCCGGCTCCGGGACAGGGGGGATGTCCCTCCACTTT.

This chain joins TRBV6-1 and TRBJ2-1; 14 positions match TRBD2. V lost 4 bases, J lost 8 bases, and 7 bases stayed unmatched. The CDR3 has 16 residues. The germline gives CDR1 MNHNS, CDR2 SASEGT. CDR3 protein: CASSGLAGGPVDEQFF. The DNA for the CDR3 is TGTGCCAGCAGTGGACTAGCGGGGGGGCCGGTGGATGAGCAGTTCTTC.

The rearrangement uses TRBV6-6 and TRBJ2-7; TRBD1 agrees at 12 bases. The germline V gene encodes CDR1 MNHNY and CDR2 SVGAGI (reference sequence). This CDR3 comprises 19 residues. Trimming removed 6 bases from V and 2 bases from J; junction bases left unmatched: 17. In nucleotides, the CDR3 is TGTGCCAGCAGCTCGACCGGGACAGGGGGCTACCCCTTTACCTACGAGCAGTACTTC. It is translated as CASSSTGTGGYPFTYEQYF.

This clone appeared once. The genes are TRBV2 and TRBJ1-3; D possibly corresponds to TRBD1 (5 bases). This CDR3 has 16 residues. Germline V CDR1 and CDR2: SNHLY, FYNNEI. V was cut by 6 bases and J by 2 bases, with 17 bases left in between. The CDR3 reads CASRDGTARTGNTIYF. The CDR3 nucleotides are TGTGCCAGCAGGGACGGGACTGCCCGGACTGGAAACACCATATATTTT.

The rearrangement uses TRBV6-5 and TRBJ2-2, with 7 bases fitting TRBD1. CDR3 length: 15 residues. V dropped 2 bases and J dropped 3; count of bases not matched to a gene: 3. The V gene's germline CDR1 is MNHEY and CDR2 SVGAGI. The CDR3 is CASSYRGRDTGELFF. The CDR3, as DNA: TGTGCCAGCAGTTACAGGGGGCGAGACACCGGGGAGCTGTTTTTT.

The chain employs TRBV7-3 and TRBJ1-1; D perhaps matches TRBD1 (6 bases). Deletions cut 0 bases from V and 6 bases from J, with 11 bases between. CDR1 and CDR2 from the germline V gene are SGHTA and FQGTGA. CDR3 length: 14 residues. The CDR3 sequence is CASSLTSGGAEAFF. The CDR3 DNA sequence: TGTGCCAGCAGCTTAACTAGTGGGGGCGCTGAAGCTTTCTTT.

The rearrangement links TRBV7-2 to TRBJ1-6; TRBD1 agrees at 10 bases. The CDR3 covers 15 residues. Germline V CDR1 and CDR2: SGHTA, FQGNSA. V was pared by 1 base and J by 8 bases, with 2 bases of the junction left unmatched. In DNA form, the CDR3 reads TGTGCCAGCAGCTTAGGAGGGACAGGGGATTCACCCCTCCACTTT. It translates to CASSLGGTGDSPLHF. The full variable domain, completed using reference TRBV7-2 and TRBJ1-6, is GAGVSQSPSNKVTEKGKDVELRCDPISGHTALYWYRQSLGQGLEFLIYFQGNSAPDKSGLPSDRFSAERTGGSVSTLTIQRTQQEDSAVYLCASSLGGTGDSPLHFGNGTRLTVT.

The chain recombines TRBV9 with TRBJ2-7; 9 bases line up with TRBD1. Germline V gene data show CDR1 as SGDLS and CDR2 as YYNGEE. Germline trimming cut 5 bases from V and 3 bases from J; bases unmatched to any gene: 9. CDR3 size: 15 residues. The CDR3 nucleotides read TGTGCCAGCAGGATAGGACAGGGGAGAGTCTACGAGCAGTACTTC. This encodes CASRIGQGRVYEQYF.

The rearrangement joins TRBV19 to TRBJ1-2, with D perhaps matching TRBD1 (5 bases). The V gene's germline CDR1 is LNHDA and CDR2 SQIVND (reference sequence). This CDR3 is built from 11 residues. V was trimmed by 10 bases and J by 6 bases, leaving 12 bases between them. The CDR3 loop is CATMGGNGYTF. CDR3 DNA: TGTGCCACCATGGGGGGGAATGGCTACACCTTC.

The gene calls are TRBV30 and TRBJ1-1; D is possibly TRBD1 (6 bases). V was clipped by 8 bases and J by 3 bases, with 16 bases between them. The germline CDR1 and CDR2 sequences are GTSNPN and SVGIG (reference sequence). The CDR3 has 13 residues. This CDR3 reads CAGDTGRYTEAFF. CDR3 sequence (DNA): TGTGCCGGCGATACAGGGCGGTACACTGAAGCTTTCTTT. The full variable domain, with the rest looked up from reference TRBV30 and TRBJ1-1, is SQTIHQWPATLVQPVGSPLSLECTVEGTSNPNLYWYRQAAGRGLQLLFYSVGIGQISSEVPQNLSASRPQDRQFILSSKKLLLSDSGFYLCAGDTGRYTEAFFGQGTRLTVV.

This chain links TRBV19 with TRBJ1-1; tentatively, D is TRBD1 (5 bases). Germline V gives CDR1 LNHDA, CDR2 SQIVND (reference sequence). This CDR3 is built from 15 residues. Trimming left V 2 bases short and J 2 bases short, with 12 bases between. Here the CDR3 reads CASSISGKGNTEAFF. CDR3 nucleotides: TGTGCCAGTAGTATATCAGGGAAGGGAAACACTGAAGCTTTCTTT.

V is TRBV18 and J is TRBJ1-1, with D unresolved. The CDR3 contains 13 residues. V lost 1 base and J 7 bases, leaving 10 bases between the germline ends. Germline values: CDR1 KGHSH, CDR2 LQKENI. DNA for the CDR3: TGTGCCAGCTCACCACGGGGAGTAGGTGAAGCTTTCTTT. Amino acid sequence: CASSPRGVGEAFF.

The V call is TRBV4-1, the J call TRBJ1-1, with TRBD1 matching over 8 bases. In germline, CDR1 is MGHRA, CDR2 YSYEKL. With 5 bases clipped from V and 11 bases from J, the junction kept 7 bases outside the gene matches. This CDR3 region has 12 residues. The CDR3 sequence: CASSYGQGDAFF. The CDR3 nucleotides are TGCGCCAGCAGCTACGGACAGGGCGACGCTTTCTTT.

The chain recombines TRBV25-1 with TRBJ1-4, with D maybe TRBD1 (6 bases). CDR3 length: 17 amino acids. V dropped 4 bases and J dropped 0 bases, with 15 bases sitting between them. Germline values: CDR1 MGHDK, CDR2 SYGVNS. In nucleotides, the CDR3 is TGTGCCAGCAGTGTCCGTAGGACAGACGCAACTAATGAAAAACTGTTTTTT. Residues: CASSVRRTDATNEKLFF. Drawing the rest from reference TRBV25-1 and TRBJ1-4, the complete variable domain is EADIYQTPRYLVIGTGKKITLECSQTMGHDKMYWYQQDPGMELHLIHYSYGVNSTEKGDLSSESTVSRIRTEHFPLTLESARPSHTSQYLCASSVRRTDATNEKLFFGSGTQLSVL.

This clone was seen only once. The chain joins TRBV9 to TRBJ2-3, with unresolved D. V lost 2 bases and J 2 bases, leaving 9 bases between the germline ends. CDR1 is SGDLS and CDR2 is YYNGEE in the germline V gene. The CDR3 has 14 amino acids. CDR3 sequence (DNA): TGTGCCAGCAGCGTCCAGTTTAACACAGATACGCAGTATTTT. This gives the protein CASSVQFNTDTQYF.

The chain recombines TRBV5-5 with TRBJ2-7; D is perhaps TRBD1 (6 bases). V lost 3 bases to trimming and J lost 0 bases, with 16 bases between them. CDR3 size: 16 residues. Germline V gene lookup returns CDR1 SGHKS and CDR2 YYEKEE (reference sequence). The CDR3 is CASSSDSFSSSYEQYF. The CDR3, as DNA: TGTGCCAGCAGCTCGGACAGTTTCTCAAGCTCCTACGAGCAGTACTTC.